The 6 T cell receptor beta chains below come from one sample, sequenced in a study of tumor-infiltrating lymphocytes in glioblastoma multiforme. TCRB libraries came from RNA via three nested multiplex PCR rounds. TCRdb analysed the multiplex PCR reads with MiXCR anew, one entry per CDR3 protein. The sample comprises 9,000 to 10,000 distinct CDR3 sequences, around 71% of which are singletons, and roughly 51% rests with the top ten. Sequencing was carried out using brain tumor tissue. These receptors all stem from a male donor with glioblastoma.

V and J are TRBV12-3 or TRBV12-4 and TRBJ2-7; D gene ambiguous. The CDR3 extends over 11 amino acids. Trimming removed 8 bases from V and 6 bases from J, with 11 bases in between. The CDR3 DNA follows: TGTGCCAGCCTTTTCGGTGGCGAGCAGTACTTC. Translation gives CASLFGGEQYF.

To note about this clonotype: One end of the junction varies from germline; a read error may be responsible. The CDR3 loop is CGAADRGSATNGKLFF. DNA of the CDR3: TGCGGTGCTGCGGATAGGGGTTCGGCAACTAATGGAAAACTGTTTTTT. The chain links TRBV20-1 to TRBJ1-4, with a weak D call TRBD1 (5 bases). Germline V gene lookup returns CDR1 DFQATT and CDR2 SNEGSKA (reference sequence). The CDR3 is 16 amino acids.

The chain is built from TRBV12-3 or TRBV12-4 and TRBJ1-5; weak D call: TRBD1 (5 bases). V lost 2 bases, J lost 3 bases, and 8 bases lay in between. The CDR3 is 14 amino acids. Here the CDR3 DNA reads TGTGCCAGCAGTTTAATGGGACCCAATCAGCCCCAGCATTTT. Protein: CASSLMGPNQPQHF.

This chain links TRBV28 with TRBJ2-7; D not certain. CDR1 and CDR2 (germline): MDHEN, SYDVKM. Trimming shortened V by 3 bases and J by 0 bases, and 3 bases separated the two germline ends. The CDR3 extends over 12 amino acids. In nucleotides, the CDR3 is TGTGCCAGCAGTTTCAGCTCCTACGAGCAGTACTTC. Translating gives CASSFSSYEQYF.

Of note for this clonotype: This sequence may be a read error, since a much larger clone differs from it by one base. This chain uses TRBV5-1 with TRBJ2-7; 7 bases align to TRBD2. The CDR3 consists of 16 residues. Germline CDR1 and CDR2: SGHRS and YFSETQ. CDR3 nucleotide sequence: TGCATCAGCAGCTTGGCCGGGGGGAGCGTCTTATTCGGGCAGTACTTC. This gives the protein CISSLAGGSVLFGQYF.

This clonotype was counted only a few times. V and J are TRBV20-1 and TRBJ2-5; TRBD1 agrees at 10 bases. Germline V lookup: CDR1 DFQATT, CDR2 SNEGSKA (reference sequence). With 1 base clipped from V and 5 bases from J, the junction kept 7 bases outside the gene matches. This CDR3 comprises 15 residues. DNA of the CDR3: TGCAGTGCTAGAGTGGACAGGGGGTCGGTCGAGACCCAGTACTTC. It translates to CSARVDRGSVETQYF.